What follows are 29 T cell receptor beta chains derived from one specimen sequenced in a study of PD-1 blockade in classical Hodgkin lymphoma. Regarding time point: newly diagnosed, previously untreated cHL patient sample. Using immunoSEQ multiplex PCR, the repertoire was profiled, and TCRdb retains in-frame clones only, with some absent. This sample carries about 17,000 clones, roughly 87% of them seen once, and the ten largest clones take about 4.2%. The specimen was peripheral blood mononuclear cells (PBMCs). Receptors originate from a human donor with classical Hodgkin lymphoma.

V is TRBV7-9 and J is TRBJ1-2; D gene uncertain. The CDR3 has 14 residues. Between the trimmed V and J ends, which lost 2 bases and 8 bases, there was a span of 15 bases. The germline V gene has CDR1 SEHNR and CDR2 FQNEAQ (reference sequence). The CDR3 sequence is CASSLMTTARGYTF. The CDR3 region has the DNA TGTGCCAGCAGCTTAATGACCACAGCCAGAGGCTACACCTTC.

This clone has more than one count but fewer than ten. The rearrangement links TRBV9 to TRBJ1-1, with D possibly matching TRBD1 (6 bases). Germline V gene sequence: CDR1 SGDLS, CDR2 YYNGEE. V lost 3 bases and J 3 bases, leaving 15 bases between the germline ends. The CDR3 is 15 residues long. CDR3 sequence (DNA): TGTGCCAGCAGCGGGGGGGGCCCCTGGGACACTGAAGCTTTCTTT. Its translation: CASSGGGPWDTEAFF.

This chain uses TRBV6-6 with TRBJ1-1; unclear D gene. V lost 8 bases and J lost 0, with 13 bases in between. CDR1 is MNHNY and CDR2 is SVGAGI in the germline V gene (reference sequence). The CDR3 is 14 residues long. CDR3 sequence: CASGDPSMNTEAFF. DNA for the CDR3: TGTGCCAGCGGGGATCCCTCCATGAACACTGAAGCTTTCTTT.

This clone came up once. The V and J genes are TRBV7-2 and TRBJ2-5; no clear D. CDR3 size: 14 residues. Germline CDR1 reads SGHTA; CDR2 reads FQGNSA. V was trimmed by 4 bases and J by 5 bases, leaving 14 bases between them. The CDR3 is CASSSPGDWETQYF. CDR3 bases: TGTGCCAGCAGCTCACCGGGTGATTGGGAGACCCAGTACTTC.

This chain links TRBV18 with TRBJ2-3; a weak D match, TRBD1 (5 bases). The CDR3 runs 15 residues. Trimming pared 5 bases from V and 2 bases from J, leaving 14 bases between. Germline CDR1 is KGHSH and CDR2 is LQKENI. The CDR3 nucleotides read TGTGCCAGCTCAGGGCGGCAGGGATACACAGATACGCAGTATTTT. The encoded protein is CASSGRQGYTDTQYF.

The chain carries TRBV2 and TRBJ2-3; possible D gene TRBD1, 6 bases. CDR3 size: 13 residues. Germline V gene sequence: CDR1 SNHLY, CDR2 FYNNEI. Trimming stripped 11 bases from V and 2 bases from J, with 14 bases between. This CDR3 reads CAPAGDPTDTQYF. The CDR3 DNA reads as TGTGCCCCCGCAGGGGATCCCACAGATACGCAGTATTTT.

This rearrangement joins TRBV6-6 to TRBJ2-3; D gene uncertain. The germline CDR1 and CDR2 sequences are MNHNY and SVGAGI (reference sequence). Trimming shortened V by 6 bases and J by 2 bases, and 6 bases separated the two germline ends. This CDR3 comprises 12 residues. In DNA form, the CDR3 reads TGTGCCAGCAGCGCAACCACAGATACGCAGTATTTT. It specifies CASSATTDTQYF.

The chain joins TRBV19 to TRBJ2-2; D may be TRBD1 (5 bases). V was shortened by 5 bases and J by 4 bases, with 14 bases between the two germline ends. Germline lookup yields CDR1 LNHDA and CDR2 SQIVND (reference sequence). This CDR3 has 15 residues. CDR3 amino acids: CASSPRVSGTGELFF. The CDR3 DNA follows: TGTGCCAGTAGTCCCAGGGTGTCGGGCACCGGGGAGCTGTTTTTT.

This rearrangement joins TRBV30 to TRBJ2-5, with D maybe TRBD2 (5 bases). The V gene lost 3 bases and the J gene lost 2 bases, with 10 bases spanning the gap. The CDR3 runs 13 residues. Germline V gene lookup returns CDR1 GTSNPN and CDR2 SVGIG (reference sequence). CDR3 in DNA: TGTGCCTGGAGCCCCAGCGGACAAGAGACCCAGTACTTC. It specifies CAWSPSGQETQYF.

This chain joins TRBV29-1 and TRBJ1-1, with TRBD1 matching over 9 bases. V lost 5 bases and J lost 3; bases outside the gene matches: 4. Germline CDR1 SQVTM, CDR2 ANQGSEA. The CDR3 consists of 13 residues. CDR3 in amino acids: CSVRTGAYTEAFF. In DNA, the CDR3 is TGCAGCGTTAGGACAGGGGCCTACACTGAAGCTTTCTTT.

The genes are TRBV4-1 and TRBJ1-1; 9 nucleotides match TRBD1. The CDR3 loop spans 17 amino acids. Germline V gene lookup returns CDR1 MGHRA and CDR2 YSYEKL. V trimming: 2 bases; J trimming: 0 bases; junction bases outside the gene matches: 7. CDR3 residues: CASSQRVTGGMNTEAFF. CDR3 DNA: TGCGCCAGCAGCCAACGTGTGACAGGGGGGATGAACACTGAAGCTTTCTTT.

This chain links TRBV30 with TRBJ1-4, with 9 bases identical to TRBD1. V was pared by 0 bases and J by 4 bases, with 9 bases of the junction left unmatched. CDR3 length equals 17 residues. The germline V gene has CDR1 GTSNPN and CDR2 SVGIG (reference sequence). Written as DNA, the CDR3 is TGTGCCTGGAGTGTCGTACCCCCGGGACAGGGTAATGAAAAACTGTTTTTT. Its translation: CAWSVVPPGQGNEKLFF. Variable domain in full (rest from reference TRBV30 and TRBJ1-4): SQTIHQWPATLVQPVGSPLSLECTVEGTSNPNLYWYRQAAGRGLQLLFYSVGIGQISSEVPQNLSASRPQDRQFILSSKKLLLSDSGFYLCAWSVVPPGQGNEKLFFGSGTQLSVL.

About this clone: Other DNA sequences of this sample code for an identical CDR3. V is TRBV7-2 and J is TRBJ2-5; a possible D gene is TRBD1 (6 bases). CDR1 is SGHTA and CDR2 is FQGNSA in the germline V gene. There are 14 residues in the CDR3. With 0 bases removed from V and 5 bases from J, the gap between germline ends came to 10 bases. In DNA, the CDR3 is TGTGCCAGCAGCTTAGCGGGAAGGGGGGAGACCCAGTACTTC. Encoded protein: CASSLAGRGETQYF.

V and J are TRBV28 and TRBJ2-3, with a possible D match to TRBD2 (5 bases). The CDR3 consists of 14 residues. The V gene lost 10 bases and the J gene lost 6 bases, with 20 bases spanning the gap. CDR1 MDHEN and CDR2 SYDVKM come from the germline V gene. CDR3 DNA sequence: TGTGCCACCGGATCGGGATTTCTCGCGGATACGCAGTATTTT. It specifies CATGSGFLADTQYF. The variable domain in full, completed from reference TRBV28 and TRBJ2-3, reads DVKVTQSSRYLVKRTGEKVFLECVQDMDHENMFWYRQDPGLGLRLIYFSYDVKMKEKGDIPEGYSVSREKKERFSLILESASTNQTSMYLCATGSGFLADTQYFGPGTRLTVL.

The V gene is TRBV2, the J gene TRBJ1-1, with unresolved D. The germline gives CDR1 SNHLY, CDR2 FYNNEI. The CDR3 totals 15 residues. V was trimmed by 3 bases and J by 4 bases, leaving 15 bases between them. DNA for the CDR3: TGTGCCAGCAGTGATGGAGGAAGGAGGAGCACTGAAGCTTTCTTT. Protein: CASSDGGRRSTEAFF.

The chain links TRBV19 to TRBJ2-4; D gene unclear. The V end lost 3 bases, the J end lost 2 bases, and 11 bases lay between the germline ends. CDR1 and CDR2 (germline): LNHDA, SQIVND (reference sequence). The CDR3 contains 15 residues. The chain's CDR3 is CASSISQNTKNIQYF. CDR3 DNA: TGTGCCAGTAGTATTTCCCAGAATACCAAAAACATTCAGTACTTC.

The V gene is TRBV11-3, the J gene TRBJ2-1, with a tentative D call TRBD2 (5 bases). With 5 bases removed from V and 10 bases from J, the gap between germline ends came to 12 bases. Germline V gives CDR1 SGHNT, CDR2 YENEEA. The CDR3 loop spans 12 amino acids. Here the CDR3 DNA reads TGTGCCAGCAGCCCGGGATCCGCGGAGCAGTTCTTC. Translated: CASSPGSAEQFF. Full variable domain (outside the CDR3, taken from reference TRBV11-3 and TRBJ2-1): EAGVVQSPRYKIIEKKQPVAFWCNPISGHNTLYWYLQNLGQGPELLIRYENEEAVDDSQLPKDRFSAERLKGVDSTLKIQPAELGDSAVYLCASSPGSAEQFFGPGTRLTVL.

The J gene is TRBJ2-3, the V gene TRBV7-2; 12 bases map to TRBD2. Germline loops: CDR1 SGHTA, CDR2 FQGNSA. CDR3 length: 16 amino acids. V lost 5 bases, J lost 8 bases, and 11 bases stayed unmatched. The CDR3 DNA sequence: TGTGCCAGCAGCCCCACTAGCGGGAGGTCTTCAAGTACGCAGTATTTT. This sequence encodes CASSPTSGRSSSTQYF.

This chain joins TRBV5-4 and TRBJ1-5; no definite D call. This CDR3 has 13 residues. Trimming took off 0 bases at V and 5 bases at J, with 6 bases between the two ends. Germline CDR1 is SGHNT and CDR2 is YYREEE (reference sequence). Here the CDR3 DNA reads TGTGCCAGCAGCTTGGATCGGGATCAGCCCCAGCATTTT. Its protein is CASSLDRDQPQHF.

This chain links TRBV2 with TRBJ1-5, with a weak D call TRBD1 (6 bases). The CDR3 is 15 residues long. The germline CDR1 and CDR2 sequences are SNHLY and FYNNEI. V lost 8 bases to trimming and J lost 6 bases, with 20 bases between them. The CDR3 loop is CASGGQRGSGQPQHF. The CDR3 DNA is TGTGCCAGCGGAGGACAGCGGGGTTCGGGTCAGCCCCAGCATTTT.

V usage is TRBV5-1 and J usage is TRBJ2-5; TRBD2 matches at 9 bases. V lost 1 base, J lost 1 base, and 8 bases stayed unmatched. The germline V gene has CDR1 SGHRS and CDR2 YFSETQ. This CDR3 comprises 17 residues. The CDR3 DNA follows: TGCGCCAGCAGCTTGAGGGTCACTAGCGGGCTCCAAGAGACCCAGTACTTC. Its translation is CASSLRVTSGLQETQYF.

V and J are TRBV5-4 and TRBJ1-1; D perhaps matches TRBD1 (6 bases). There are 17 residues in the CDR3. The germline V and J ends were trimmed by 4 bases and 4 bases, with 23 bases remaining between them. Germline V gives CDR1 SGHNT, CDR2 YYREEE (reference sequence). CDR3 region: CASSHGGGRAYSTEAFF. DNA of the CDR3: TGTGCCAGCAGCCATGGAGGGGGGAGGGCTTACAGCACTGAAGCTTTCTTT. The full variable domain, its missing parts supplied by reference TRBV5-4 and TRBJ1-1, is ETGVTQSPTHLIKTRGQQVTLRCSSQSGHNTVSWYQQALGQGPQFIFQYYREEENGRGNFPPRFSGLQFPNYSSELNVNALELDDSALYLCASSHGGGRAYSTEAFFGQGTRLTVV.

This chain connects TRBV27 to TRBJ1-2; D gene unclear. V was trimmed by 3 bases and J by 4 bases, leaving 21 bases between them. This CDR3 is 17 amino acids long. Germline V gene sequence: CDR1 MNHEY, CDR2 SMNVEV (reference sequence). The CDR3, as DNA: TGTGCCAGCAGTTTCCTCTCTCCTACGCAGGCTGCCTATGGCTACACCTTC. Protein: CASSFLSPTQAAYGYTF.

The V call is TRBV6-5, the J call TRBJ2-2; the D is unclear. The CDR3 sequence is 16 residues long. The V end lost 2 bases, the J end lost 0 bases, and 10 bases lay between the germline ends. CDR1 is MNHEY and CDR2 is SVGAGI in the germline V gene. The CDR3 coding sequence is TGTGCCAGCAGTTACGTGGGGTTCTCGAACACCGGGGAGCTGTTTTTT. It translates to CASSYVGFSNTGELFF.

The CDR3 is CASSQVRLNYGYTF. CDR3 DNA sequence: TGTGCCAGCAGCCAGGTCAGGTTGAACTATGGCTACACCTTC. This chain uses TRBV5-6 with TRBJ1-2; D gene uncertain. V was clipped by 4 bases and J by 2 bases, with 12 bases between them. Per germline, CDR1 SGHDT and CDR2 YYEEEE. CDR3 length: 14 amino acids. Full variable domain (remainder filled in from reference TRBV5-6 and TRBJ1-2): DAGVTQSPTHLIKTRGQQVTLRCSPKSGHDTVSWYQQALGQGPQFIFQYYEEEERQRGNFPDRFSGHQFPNYSSELNVNALLLGDSALYLCASSQVRLNYGYTFGSGTRLTVV.

The rearrangement joins TRBV27 to TRBJ2-1; the D gene is possibly TRBD2 (6 bases). CDR1 and CDR2 (germline): MNHEY, SMNVEV (reference sequence). The ends were cut back, 2 bases at V and 2 bases at J, with 10 bases in the middle. CDR3 length equals 15 residues. CDR3 sequence (DNA): TGTGCCAGCAGTTTAGGGAGGAACCCCTACAATGAGCAGTTCTTC. Protein: CASSLGRNPYNEQFF.

The V gene is TRBV7-2, the J gene TRBJ1-5; D perhaps matches TRBD1 (6 bases). Germline V gene sequence: CDR1 SGHTA, CDR2 FQGNSA. The V end was cut by 3 bases, the J end by 9 bases, with 15 bases between. The CDR3 consists of 14 residues. The CDR3 region has the DNA TGTGCCAGCAGCTTGCAGGGGCCCTTGGGGCCCCAGCATTTT. It is translated as CASSLQGPLGPQHF.

This chain links TRBV28 with TRBJ1-5, with a tentative D call TRBD1 (6 bases). V lost 7 bases and J 7 bases, leaving 20 bases between the germline ends. The germline gives CDR1 MDHEN, CDR2 SYDVKM. This CDR3 contains 15 residues. DNA of the CDR3: TGTGCCAGCAACAACGGGGGGGGGCCTGGGCAGCCCCAGCATTTT. Residues: CASNNGGGPGQPQHF.

The chain recombines TRBV28 with TRBJ1-2; 8 nucleotides line up with TRBD1. Losses at the gene ends were 2 bases for V and 5 bases for J; bases not matched to a gene: 10. Germline CDR1 reads MDHEN; CDR2 reads SYDVKM. There are 16 residues in the CDR3. CDR3 in DNA: TGTGCCAGCAGTTTACTGTGGCAGGGGGCGCGTTATGGCTACACCTTC. This sequence encodes CASSLLWQGARYGYTF.